The sequence of this T cell receptor (beta chain) was determined in a study of cytomegalovirus exposure and HLA in healthy donors. Overall study context: Caucasian-associated ancestry cluster membership applied to approximately 81% of 398 genotyped donors.

Germline CDR1 is LNHNV and CDR2 is YYDKDF (reference sequence). J gave up 2 bases and V 2 bases, and 6 bases lay outside the gene matches. The CDR3 has 16 amino acids. The PCR made use of 60 Vbeta and 13 Jbeta primers. Using immunoSEQ multiplex PCR, the repertoire was profiled, and TCRdb retains in-frame clones only, with some absent. With roughly 150,000 clones in the sample, the ten largest clones hold 1.5% to 2%. As regards this clone: Its antigen is not identified.

General study findings and limits: Sequencing likely produced, as an artifact, a cluster of highly shared sequence variants. TCR beta V- and J-gene trimming, according to a later analysis, was linked to a missense DCLRE1C variant. Earlier analysis yielded a pattern in which most TCR beta V segments were productive about 87% or about 30% of the time.

The sample consisted of PBMCs. V and J are TRBV15 and TRBJ1-5, with 7 positions matching TRBD1. This clonotype was sampled from a woman aged 45 to 65 in good health and CMV-seronegative. CDR3: CATSRIGQARNQPQHF. The CDR3 nucleotides are TGTGCCACCAGCAGAATTGGACAGGCCCGCAATCAGCCCCAGCATTTT.